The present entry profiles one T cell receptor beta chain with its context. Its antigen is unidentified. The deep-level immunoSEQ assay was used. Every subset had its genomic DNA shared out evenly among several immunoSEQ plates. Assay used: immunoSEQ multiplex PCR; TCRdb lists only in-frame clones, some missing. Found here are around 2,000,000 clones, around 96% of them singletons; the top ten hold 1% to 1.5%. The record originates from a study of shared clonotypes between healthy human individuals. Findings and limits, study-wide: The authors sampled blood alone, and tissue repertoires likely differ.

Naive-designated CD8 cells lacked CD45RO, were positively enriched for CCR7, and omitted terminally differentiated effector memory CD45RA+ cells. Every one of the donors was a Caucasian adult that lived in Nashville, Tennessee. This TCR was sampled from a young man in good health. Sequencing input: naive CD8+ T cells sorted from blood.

The CDR3 is CASSIEARGTEAFF. Written as DNA, the CDR3 is TGTGCCAGTAGTATAGAGGCCCGGGGGACTGAAGCTTTCTTT. This chain links TRBV19 with TRBJ1-1; D is possibly TRBD1 (5 bases). Germline assignment: CDR1 LNHDA and CDR2 SQIVND (reference sequence). This CDR3 is built from 14 residues. Trimming cost V 0 bases and J 5 bases, with 10 bases left between them.